One sample yielded the 20 T cell receptor beta chains listed below, sequenced in a study of OX40 agonist ivuxolimab in advanced cancers. TCRdb's copy holds only in-frame clones and misses some; the assay was immunoSEQ multiplex PCR. The sample shows tens of thousands of clones, 80% to 85% of them seen only once. The input for sequencing was CD4+ or CD8+ T cells sorted from blood, taken in a trial of the OX40 agonist ivuxolimab. Receptors originate from an adult with an advanced solid tumor such as melanoma, head and neck, liver or kidney cancer.

This chain uses TRBV7-2 with TRBJ1-1; D is unresolved. The CDR3 runs 14 residues. Germline values: CDR1 SGHTA, CDR2 FQGNSA. With 0 bases removed from V and 1 base from J, the gap between germline ends came to 6 bases. CDR3 amino acids: CASSLARANTEAFF. CDR3 in DNA: TGTGCCAGCAGCTTAGCGCGGGCGAACACTGAAGCTTTCTTT.

CDR3 DNA sequence: TGTGCCAGCAGCCCAATTGGGGGGGAGCCCAACAATGAGCAGTTCTTC. Its translation: CASSPIGGEPNNEQFF. The chain recombines TRBV4-2 with TRBJ2-1; TRBD2 aligns across 7 bases. Trimming at V came to 4 bases and at J to 5 bases, leaving 11 bases not matched to a gene. Germline assignment: CDR1 LGHNA and CDR2 YNFKEQ. The CDR3 has 16 amino acids.

The J gene is TRBJ2-2, the V gene TRBV5-1; possibly TRBD1 for D (5 bases). This CDR3 is built from 16 residues. In germline, CDR1 is SGHRS, CDR2 YFSETQ. The V end lost 0 bases, the J end lost 4 bases, and 13 bases lay between the germline ends. The CDR3: CASSLGQGIGTGELFF. The CDR3 nucleotides read TGCGCCAGCAGCTTGGGGCAGGGCATAGGCACCGGGGAGCTGTTTTTT.

The V call is TRBV6-5, the J call TRBJ1-6, with D possibly matching TRBD1 (6 bases). V was clipped by 6 bases and J by 9 bases, with 15 bases between them. CDR3 size: 14 residues. CDR1 is MNHEY, CDR2 SVGAGI, per germline. The CDR3 DNA reads TGTGCCAGCAGAACAGGACAGAGCTTTTCACCCCTCCACTTT. Translation gives CASRTGQSFSPLHF.

The chain links TRBV5-8 to TRBJ1-2; weak D call: TRBD1 (6 bases). The CDR3 consists of 12 residues. V lost 3 bases to trimming and J lost 7 bases, with 10 bases between them. Germline V lookup: CDR1 SGHTS, CDR2 YDEGEE. CDR3 loop: CASSSGTIGYTF. For the CDR3, the DNA is TGTGCCAGCAGCTCCGGGACAATTGGCTACACCTTC. Filled out from reference TRBV5-8 and TRBJ1-2, the complete variable domain reads EAGVTQSPTHLIKTRGQQATLRCSPISGHTSVYWYQQALGLGLQFLLWYDEGEERNRGNFPPRFSGRQFPNYSSELNVNALELEDSALYLCASSSGTIGYTFGSGTRLTVV.

The chain couples TRBV7-3 to TRBJ2-5, with a possible D match to TRBD2 (5 bases). Trimming shortened V by 5 bases and J by 5 bases, and 12 bases separated the two germline ends. The CDR3 length is 13 residues. In germline, CDR1 is SGHTA, CDR2 FQGTGA. The CDR3 here is CASSPTGIETQYF. The DNA of the CDR3 is TGTGCCAGCAGCCCTACCGGGATTGAGACCCAGTACTTC.

J is TRBJ1-4 and V is TRBV2; no firm D call. V lost 2 bases, J lost 0 bases, and 10 bases lay in between. The CDR3 loop spans 16 amino acids. The germline CDR1 and CDR2 sequences are SNHLY and FYNNEI. CDR3 protein: CASSEPQYSTNEKLFF. In nucleotides, the CDR3 is TGTGCCAGCAGTGAACCTCAATACTCAACTAATGAAAAACTGTTTTTT.

The rearrangement joins TRBV11-2 to TRBJ2-6; TRBD2 might be the D (5 bases). CDR1 SGHAT and CDR2 FQNNGV come from the germline V gene. Trimming removed 2 bases from V and 4 bases from J, with 9 bases in between. CDR3 length equals 15 residues. The CDR3 DNA follows: TGTGCCAGCAGCTTAAGAGGGCACGGGGCCAACGTCCTGACTTTC. This codes for CASSLRGHGANVLTF.

The rearrangement joins TRBV6-6 to TRBJ2-5, with TRBD1 as a possible D gene (7 bases). V lost 1 base and J lost 4, with 13 bases in between. Germline V gene lookup returns CDR1 MNHNY and CDR2 SVGAGI (reference sequence). The CDR3 sequence is 15 residues long. The CDR3 DNA is TGTGCCAGCAGTTACTATGGCCAGGGGGGAGAGACCCAGTACTTC. Translated: CASSYYGQGGETQYF.

The rearrangement links TRBV6-4 to TRBJ1-5; D is undetermined. The CDR3 runs 15 residues. The V end lost 4 bases, the J end lost 1 base, and 11 bases lay between the germline ends. CDR1 is MRHNA, CDR2 SNTAGT, per germline. CDR3 sequence (DNA): TGTGCCAGCAGTGTATCAGGAAAGAGCAATCAGCCCCAGCATTTT. It codes for CASSVSGKSNQPQHF.

The CDR3 protein is CASSLIGRNQPQHF. The DNA of the CDR3 is TGTGCCAGCAGTTTAATAGGGCGCAATCAGCCCCAGCATTTT. The rearrangement joins TRBV28 to TRBJ1-5; D not certain. The length of the CDR3 is 14 residues. The germline V and J ends were trimmed by 2 bases and 2 bases, with 7 bases remaining between them. Germline-derived CDR1 and CDR2 are MDHEN and SYDVKM.

The chain has TRBV1 and TRBJ2-3; the table's TRBD2 call for D was not verified on the DNA. TRBV1 is recorded as a pseudogene. CDR3 size: 16 residues. CDR3 loop: CTSSQLAGGGTDTQYF. In DNA form, the CDR3 reads TGCACCAGCAGCCAACTAGCGGGGGGGGGTACAGATACGCAGTATTTT.

The chain combines TRBV6-6 with TRBJ1-3, with D hard to call. The V end was cut by 5 bases, the J end by 0 bases, with 8 bases between. The CDR3 runs to 14 residues. CDR1 is MNHNY and CDR2 is SVGAGI in the germline V gene (reference sequence). DNA of the CDR3: TGTGCCAGCAGTGCAGCGGACTCTGGAAACACCATATATTTT. This codes for CASSAADSGNTIYF.

On this clone: This sample includes further DNA sequences coding for the same CDR3. The chain uses TRBV5-1 and TRBJ2-2; D is undetermined. Per the germline V gene, CDR1 is SGHRS and CDR2 is YFSETQ. This CDR3 spans 15 amino acids. The V and J ends lost 1 base and 3 bases respectively, with 10 bases between them. CDR3 sequence reads: CASSLTGPYTGELFF. CDR3 nucleotide sequence: TGCGCCAGCAGCTTGACCGGACCCTACACCGGGGAGCTGTTTTTT.

V and J are TRBV13 and TRBJ1-3; 7 bases line up with TRBD1. The length of the CDR3 is 14 residues. V shed 8 bases and J 0 bases; nucleotides not matched to a gene: 4. Germline V gives CDR1 PRHDT, CDR2 FYEKMQ (reference sequence). The CDR3 is CASRDRHSGNTIYF. Here the CDR3 DNA reads TGTGCCAGCCGGGACAGACACTCTGGAAACACCATATATTTT.

J is TRBJ2-5 and V is TRBV5-1, with D perhaps TRBD2 (6 bases). Trimming removed 0 bases at V and 4 bases at J, with 16 bases between. The CDR3 runs to 16 residues. CDR1 is SGHRS, CDR2 YFSETQ, per germline. The CDR3 region has the DNA TGCGCCAGCAGCTTGGATGGAGGGGCGCGGCCAGAGACCCAGTACTTC. It specifies CASSLDGGARPETQYF. Together with reference TRBV5-1 and TRBJ2-5, the CDR3 gives the full variable domain: KAGVTQTPRYLIKTRGQQVTLSCSPISGHRSVSWYQQTPGQGLQFLFEYFSETQRNKGNFPGRFSGRQFSNSRSEMNVSTLELGDSALYLCASSLDGGARPETQYFGPGTRLLVL.

This chain links TRBV5-1 with TRBJ2-1; D unresolved. Looked up from germline, CDR1 is SGHRS and CDR2 is YFSETQ. V lost 0 bases, J lost 4 bases, and 11 bases lay in between. The CDR3 totals 15 residues. CDR3 loop: CASSLAIAQYNEQFF. The CDR3 DNA is TGCGCCAGCAGCTTGGCCATCGCACAGTACAATGAGCAGTTCTTC.

The chain uses TRBV15 and TRBJ1-4, with D possibly matching TRBD1 (5 bases). The CDR3 is 17 residues long. The germline V gene has CDR1 LNHNV and CDR2 YYDKDF (reference sequence). Trimming shortened V by 0 bases and J by 8 bases, and 19 bases separated the two germline ends. The CDR3 spells CATSRDRGGAGWEKLFF. The CDR3 DNA reads TGTGCCACCAGCAGAGATCGGGGAGGGGCGGGGTGGGAAAAACTGTTTTTT.

The DNA for the CDR3 is TGTGCCAGCAGTCCCGACAGGAGCACAGATACGCAGTATTTT. This sequence encodes CASSPDRSTDTQYF. V and J are TRBV11-3 and TRBJ2-3; weak D call: TRBD1 (6 bases). Germline CDR1 and CDR2: SGHNT and YENEEA. The ends were cut back, 6 bases at V and 0 bases at J, with 10 bases in the middle. The CDR3 is 14 residues long.

This clone was found a few times. The rearrangement uses TRBV6-1 and TRBJ1-5; TRBD1 agrees at 8 bases. J lost 0 bases, V lost 0 bases, and 13 bases had no gene match. The CDR3 loop spans 20 amino acids. Germline loops: CDR1 MNHNS, CDR2 SASEGT. The CDR3 DNA reads as TGTGCCAGCAGTGAAGCTCGGACAGGGTGGAGTGGGGTTAGCAATCAGCCCCAGCATTTT. Its translation: CASSEARTGWSGVSNQPQHF.